One sample yielded the 26 T cell receptor beta chains listed below, sequenced in a study of cytomegalovirus exposure and HLA in healthy donors. The PCR ran on 60 Vbeta and 13 Jbeta primers. Here immunoSEQ multiplex PCR was the method, and the copy in TCRdb shows in-frame clones only, minus some. The table lists 200,000 or so clones, more than 75% of them singletons. The sequenced sample consisted of PBMCs. The receptors here all came from a woman between 50 and 59 years old in good health and CMV-seropositive.

The chain is built from TRBV25-1 and TRBJ2-5, with 7 positions matching TRBD2. Germline lookup yields CDR1 MGHDK and CDR2 SYGVNS. The junction had 6 bases not matched to a gene; V was cut back by 5 bases and J by 3 bases. The CDR3 runs to 14 residues. In nucleotides, the CDR3 is TGTGCCAGCAGTCCGGTGGGGGGGGAAGAGACCCAGTACTTC. Its protein product is CASSPVGGEETQYF.

This chain connects TRBV11-2 to TRBJ2-2, with 8 bases matching TRBD2. The CDR3 length is 15 residues. V lost 6 bases to trimming and J lost 6 bases; unmatched junction nucleotides: 9. Germline loops: CDR1 SGHAT, CDR2 FQNNGV. Here the CDR3 reads CASRGGGQKSGELFF. Written as DNA, the CDR3 is TGTGCCAGCAGGGGCGGGGGGCAGAAATCCGGGGAGCTGTTTTTT. The variable domain in full, completed from reference TRBV11-2 and TRBJ2-2, reads EAGVAQSPRYKIIEKRQSVAFWCNPISGHATLYWYQQILGQGPKLLIQFQNNGVVDDSQLPKDRFSAERLKGVDSTLKIQPAKLEDSAVYLCASRGGGQKSGELFFGEGSRLTVL.

This rearrangement joins TRBV5-1 to TRBJ2-7; tentatively, D is TRBD2 (6 bases). Germline loops: CDR1 SGHRS, CDR2 YFSETQ. The CDR3 loop spans 16 amino acids. V was pared by 0 bases and J by 1 base, with 14 bases between. The CDR3 bases are TGCGCCAGCAGCTTGGCCGGGGGAGACAAATCCTACGAGCAGTACTTC. This encodes CASSLAGGDKSYEQYF.

This clone has only one observation. This chain uses TRBV30 with TRBJ2-2; no definite D call. This CDR3 is built from 12 residues. Trimming cost V 2 bases and J 1 base, with 2 bases left between them. The germline gives CDR1 GTSNPN, CDR2 SVGIG (reference sequence). This CDR3 is CAWSLNTGELFF. In nucleotides, the CDR3 is TGTGCCTGGAGTCTGAACACCGGGGAGCTGTTTTTT.

V gene TRBV5-1 combines with J gene TRBJ2-1; TRBD1 aligns across 10 bases. The CDR3 covers 13 residues. With 3 bases clipped from V and 9 bases from J, the junction kept 3 bases outside the gene matches. CDR1 is SGHRS and CDR2 is YFSETQ in the germline V gene. The CDR3 loop reads CASSWTGGVEQFF. The CDR3, as DNA: TGCGCCAGCAGCTGGACAGGGGGGGTTGAGCAGTTCTTC. Based on the CDR3 plus reference TRBV5-1 and TRBJ2-1, the full variable domain is KAGVTQTPRYLIKTRGQQVTLSCSPISGHRSVSWYQQTPGQGLQFLFEYFSETQRNKGNFPGRFSGRQFSNSRSEMNVSTLELGDSALYLCASSWTGGVEQFFGPGTRLTVL.

The CDR3, as DNA: TGTGCCAGTAGTACGACAGGGGGGGCGAACACTGAAGCTTTCTTT. This translates into CASSTTGGANTEAFF. The genes are TRBV19 and TRBJ1-1; the match to TRBD1 covers 9 bases. The CDR3 contains 15 residues. J lost 1 base, V lost 4 bases, and 4 bases had no gene match. Germline V lookup: CDR1 LNHDA, CDR2 SQIVND (reference sequence).

This chain uses TRBV9 with TRBJ2-3; 13 bases match TRBD2. Germline assignment: CDR1 SGDLS and CDR2 YYNGEE. The CDR3 loop spans 15 amino acids. V trimming: 1 base; J trimming: 5 bases; junction bases outside the gene matches: 1. This CDR3 is CASSVTSGREDTQYF. For the CDR3, the DNA is TGTGCCAGCAGCGTAACTAGCGGGAGGGAAGATACGCAGTATTTT. The full variable domain, in which reference TRBV9 and TRBJ2-3 provide the parts outside the CDR3, is DSGVTQTPKHLITATGQRVTLRCSPRSGDLSVYWYQQSLDQGLQFLIQYYNGEERAKGNILERFSAQQFPDLHSELNLSSLELGDSALYFCASSVTSGREDTQYFGPGTRLTVL.

This clone was seen only a few times. The chain carries TRBV7-2 and TRBJ1-5; possible D gene TRBD1, 6 bases. The CDR3 sequence is 16 residues long. Deletions cut 5 bases from V and 3 bases from J, with 17 bases between. From germline, CDR1 is SGHTA and CDR2 FQGNSA. DNA of the CDR3: TGTGCCAGCAGCCCTCGGGTGGGGGCCGACAATCAGCCCCAGCATTTT. It is translated as CASSPRVGADNQPQHF. The full variable domain, rest sourced from reference TRBV7-2 and TRBJ1-5, is GAGVSQSPSNKVTEKGKDVELRCDPISGHTALYWYRQSLGQGLEFLIYFQGNSAPDKSGLPSDRFSAERTGGSVSTLTIQRTQQEDSAVYLCASSPRVGADNQPQHFGDGTRLSIL.

This chain links TRBV10-1 with TRBJ2-7, with D possibly matching TRBD1 (5 bases). With 3 bases removed from V and 5 bases from J, the gap between germline ends came to 14 bases. Germline CDR1 is WNHNN and CDR2 is SYGVQD (reference sequence). This CDR3 is 14 amino acids long. The CDR3 nucleotides read TGCGCCAGCAGTGACGGGCAGGGTGGGAACGAGCAGTACTTC. It is translated as CASSDGQGGNEQYF.

The chain uses TRBV5-1 and TRBJ1-2; D is uncertain. V was clipped by 2 bases and J by 4 bases, with 18 bases between them. From germline, CDR1 is SGHRS and CDR2 YFSETQ. CDR3 length: 16 amino acids. CDR3 sequence: CASSFVSGSHSYGYTF. CDR3 sequence (DNA): TGCGCCAGCAGCTTCGTATCCGGGTCGCACTCCTATGGCTACACCTTC.

V gene TRBV10-3 combines with J gene TRBJ1-2, with D perhaps matching TRBD1 (6 bases). The CDR3 sequence is 12 residues long. The V end was cut by 11 bases, the J end by 8 bases, with 18 bases between. Germline V gene lookup returns CDR1 ENHRY and CDR2 SYGVKD. The CDR3 here is CAVEDSLGGYTF. CDR3 in DNA: TGTGCCGTAGAGGACAGCCTAGGGGGCTACACCTTC.

J is TRBJ2-3 and V is TRBV29-1, with D possibly matching TRBD1 (5 bases). This CDR3 contains 12 residues. The V end was cut by 8 bases, the J end by 5 bases, with 14 bases between. Per germline, CDR1 SQVTM and CDR2 ANQGSEA. CDR3 bases: TGCAGCACAATAAAAGGGGTAGATACGCAGTATTTT. The encoded protein is CSTIKGVDTQYF.

This chain joins TRBV2 and TRBJ1-2; D not certain. Germline CDR1 reads SNHLY; CDR2 reads FYNNEI. Deletions cut 3 bases from V and 7 bases from J, with 12 bases between. The CDR3 length is 13 residues. The CDR3 spells CASSEMAVRGYTF. The DNA of the CDR3 is TGTGCCAGCAGTGAGATGGCAGTCCGTGGCTACACCTTC.

The chain has TRBV2 and TRBJ1-5, with 8 bases lining up with TRBD1. J lost 5 bases, V lost 8 bases, and 5 bases had no gene match. The germline gives CDR1 SNHLY, CDR2 FYNNEI. This CDR3 is 13 amino acids long. DNA for the CDR3: TGTGCCAGCGGGGACAGGAGTTATCAGCCCCAGCATTTT. Its translation: CASGDRSYQPQHF.

The chain has TRBV27 and TRBJ2-1; 8 bases agree with TRBD1. The CDR3 contains 14 residues. CDR1 is MNHEY, CDR2 SMNVEV, per germline (reference sequence). V trimming: 7 bases; J trimming: 5 bases; junction bases outside the gene matches: 7. The CDR3 nucleotides read TGTGCCAGCAAACCGGGACAGGTAAACAATGAGCAGTTCTTC. This sequence encodes CASKPGQVNNEQFF.

The chain carries TRBV19 and TRBJ2-6; no clear D. The CDR3 loop spans 15 amino acids. V was shortened by 9 bases and J by 0 bases, with 12 bases between the two germline ends. Germline CDR1 LNHDA, CDR2 SQIVND (reference sequence). CDR3 sequence (DNA): TGTGCCAGCAGCGTCGTAGTCTCTGGGGCCAACGTCCTGACTTTC. This codes for CASSVVVSGANVLTF.

The chain couples TRBV19 to TRBJ2-1, with 13 positions matching TRBD2. CDR1 is LNHDA and CDR2 is SQIVND in the germline V gene (reference sequence). The J segment lost 8 bases and the V segment lost 9 bases, leaving 4 bases of the junction unmatched. This CDR3 is 13 amino acids long. CDR3 coding DNA: TGTGCCAGAGGACTAGCGGGAGTTGATGAGCAGTTCTTC. Protein product: CARGLAGVDEQFF.

This chain uses TRBV19 with TRBJ2-3; 13 bases are a match to TRBD2. Germline V CDR1 and CDR2: LNHDA, SQIVND (reference sequence). The CDR3 spans 16 residues. V gave up 4 bases and J gave up 2 bases; unmatched junction bases: 3. The CDR3 protein is CASSTTSGGPTDTQYF. CDR3 in DNA: TGTGCCAGTAGTACGACTAGCGGGGGGCCCACAGATACGCAGTATTTT.

Written as DNA, the CDR3 is TGCGCCAGCAGCGGCCTGGGGCGGTGGAGACAGGAAGACACCGGGGAGCTGTTTTTT. This gives the protein CASSGLGRWRQEDTGELFF. The chain uses TRBV10-2 and TRBJ2-2; maybe TRBD1 (6 bases). This CDR3 contains 19 residues. Germline values: CDR1 WSHSY, CDR2 SAAADI. Trimming removed 6 bases at V and 3 bases at J, with 26 bases between.

V is TRBV10-3 and J is TRBJ2-1; TRBD2 agrees at 12 bases. V dropped 6 bases and J dropped 8; count of bases not matched to a gene: 8. The CDR3 covers 15 residues. Germline CDR1 ENHRY, CDR2 SYGVKD. This chain's CDR3 is CAISLGASGGDEQFF. CDR3 bases: TGTGCCATCAGCCTTGGGGCTAGCGGGGGGGATGAGCAGTTCTTC.

The genes are TRBV19 and TRBJ2-4; D not resolved. Trimming stripped 6 bases from V and 7 bases from J, with 13 bases between. The CDR3 length is 13 residues. CDR1 LNHDA and CDR2 SQIVND come from the germline V gene (reference sequence). The CDR3 protein is CASSLVPGNIQYF. CDR3 nucleotide sequence: TGTGCCAGTAGCCTTGTCCCCGGGAACATTCAGTACTTC.

This clone has a handful of counts. This chain joins TRBV5-4 and TRBJ2-7; the match to TRBD1 covers 8 bases. Germline lookup yields CDR1 SGHNT and CDR2 YYREEE (reference sequence). V trimming: 2 bases; J trimming: 5 bases; junction bases outside the gene matches: 3. The CDR3 spans 13 residues. CDR3 sequence: CASSLQGVHEQYF. In nucleotides, the CDR3 is TGTGCCAGCAGCTTACAGGGGGTCCACGAGCAGTACTTC. Filled out from reference TRBV5-4 and TRBJ2-7, the complete variable domain reads ETGVTQSPTHLIKTRGQQVTLRCSSQSGHNTVSWYQQALGQGPQFIFQYYREEENGRGNFPPRFSGLQFPNYSSELNVNALELDDSALYLCASSLQGVHEQYFGPGTRLTVT.

The chain recombines TRBV15 with TRBJ2-1; 9 nucleotides match TRBD2. The CDR3 runs to 16 residues. Germline CDR1 and CDR2: LNHNV and YYDKDF (reference sequence). V lost 3 bases, J lost 9 bases, and 12 bases stayed unmatched. CDR3 loop: CATSRGVGGRGGEQFF. The CDR3 coding sequence is TGTGCCACCAGCAGGGGCGTAGGGGGGCGGGGGGGTGAGCAGTTCTTC.

This clone was observed a handful of times. The chain uses TRBV4-3 and TRBJ2-2; TRBD1 aligns across 11 bases. The CDR3 runs to 15 residues. Germline trimming cut 4 bases from V and 7 bases from J; bases unmatched to any gene: 5. Germline loops: CDR1 LGHNA, CDR2 YSLEER. The CDR3 loop reads CASSPGQGEGGELFF. CDR3 DNA: TGCGCCAGCAGCCCGGGACAGGGGGAGGGCGGGGAGCTGTTTTTT.

This chain links TRBV14 with TRBJ2-2; D is unresolved. Trimming pared 4 bases from V and 3 bases from J, leaving 6 bases between. CDR1 is SGHDN and CDR2 is FVKESK in the germline V gene. The CDR3 has 13 residues. The CDR3 region has the DNA TGTGCCAGCAGCCCCCGGTACACCGGGGAGCTGTTTTTT. This translates into CASSPRYTGELFF.

The V call is TRBV7-2, the J call TRBJ2-5; 8 bases align to TRBD1. The germline V gene encodes CDR1 SGHTA and CDR2 FQGNSA. J gave up 3 bases and V 4 bases, and 1 base lay outside the gene matches. The CDR3 has 13 amino acids. CDR3 loop: CASSSQGEETQYF. For the CDR3, the DNA is TGTGCCAGCAGCTCACAGGGGGAAGAGACCCAGTACTTC.